The next 26 T cell receptor beta chains were all read from a single sample in a study of vaccination and CD4 T cells after COVID-19 (dated by TCRdb to the early 2020s). The library was built by means of PCR. Sequencing was carried out with an Illumina iSeq 100. DNA from cultured CD4+ T cells underwent TCR sequencing with the Oncomine TCR Beta short-read assay at the Johns Hopkins FTIC core. Clones were called with MiXCR by TCRdb after fastp trimmed the public reads at Q25, and only in-frame beta chains were retained. Each record represents a unique CDR3 protein, reported with the most common genes and DNA among its rows. A total of roughly 11,000 distinct CDR3 sequences appear in this sample, 40% to 50% of them only once. The biggest ten clones account for around a third of the sample. The sample's treatment or condition, from its label and the paper: approximately nine-day PBMC culture with coronavirus spike peptide pools or control peptides (ViraFEST assay).

No antigen has been identified for these receptors. Source material: CD4+ T cells from blood, cultured in vitro. These receptors all come from a human donor who had recovered from COVID-19.

The gene calls are TRBV6-1 and TRBJ2-3; 7 bases are a match to TRBD2. This CDR3 spans 14 amino acids. Germline loops: CDR1 MNHNS, CDR2 SASEGT. V dropped 4 bases and J dropped 7; count of bases not matched to a gene: 8. Written as DNA, the CDR3 is TGTGCCAGCAGTGTTGTAGCGGGTCCAAATACGCAGTATTTT. This codes for CASSVVAGPNTQYF.

This sequence joins TRBV6-1 and TRBJ1-1; 7 positions agree with TRBD1. The V segment lost 6 bases and the J segment 1 base; nucleotides outside the gene matches: 8. This CDR3 region has 15 residues. CDR1 is MNHNS and CDR2 is SASEGT in the germline V gene. CDR3 nucleotides: TGTGCCAGCAGGGTCGACAGGGTACAGAACACTGAAGCTTTCTTT. Encoded protein: CASRVDRVQNTEAFF.

This clonotype was seen more than once but under ten times. This chain joins TRBV27 and TRBJ2-7; 14 bases match TRBD2. With 5 bases clipped from V and 3 bases from J, the junction kept 6 bases outside the gene matches. Per germline, CDR1 MNHEY and CDR2 SMNVEV (reference sequence). The CDR3 consists of 16 residues. Written as DNA, the CDR3 is TGTGCCAGCAGTCGACTAGCGGGGGGGCCTGGCTACGAGCAGTACTTC. Protein product: CASSRLAGGPGYEQYF.

CDR3 protein: CASGLVLGTGETEAFF. The CDR3 nucleotides are TGTGCTAGTGGTTTGGTACTCGGGACAGGGGAGACTGAAGCTTTCTTT. The chain carries TRBV12-5 and TRBJ1-1; TRBD1 matches at 10 bases. The CDR3 is 16 amino acids. The J segment lost 5 bases and the V segment lost 0 bases, leaving 6 bases of the junction unmatched. Per germline, CDR1 LGHNT and CDR2 FRNRAP.

This clonotype was observed a handful of times. CDR3 sequence (DNA): TGTGCCAGTCTCGTTCTTCGCTCTGGAAACACCATATATTTT. Its translation is CASLVLRSGNTIYF. The chain joins TRBV2 to TRBJ1-3; no clear D gene. Germline assignment: CDR1 SNHLY and CDR2 FYNNEI. V lost 9 bases and J lost 0, with 12 bases in between. The CDR3 totals 14 residues. Full variable domain (rest looked up from reference TRBV2 and TRBJ1-3): EPEVTQTPSHQVTQMGQEVILRCVPISNHLYFYWYRQILGQKVEFLVSFYNNEISEKSEIFDDQFSVERPDGSNFTLKIRSTKLEDSAMYFCASLVLRSGNTIYFGEGSWLTVV.

The CDR3 loop is CAWSKGSKTTEAFF. CDR3 DNA: TGTGCCTGGAGCAAGGGAAGTAAGACCACTGAAGCTTTCTTT. The rearrangement links TRBV30 to TRBJ1-1; D unresolved. CDR3 length equals 14 residues. The germline CDR1 and CDR2 sequences are GTSNPN and SVGIG (reference sequence). V was pared by 3 bases and J by 4 bases, with 15 bases between. Drawing the rest from reference TRBV30 and TRBJ1-1, the complete variable domain is SQTIHQWPATLVQPVGSPLSLECTVEGTSNPNLYWYRQAAGRGLQLLFYSVGIGQISSEVPQNLSASRPQDRQFILSSKKLLLSDSGFYLCAWSKGSKTTEAFFGQGTRLTVV.

This chain joins TRBV20-1 and TRBJ1-2, with TRBD1 identical over 7 bases. The CDR3 has 17 amino acids. V gave up 1 base and J gave up 3 bases; unmatched junction bases: 14. The germline gives CDR1 DFQATT, CDR2 SNEGSKA (reference sequence). The CDR3 protein is CSARGSGGSGVDYGYTF. The CDR3 nucleotides are TGCAGTGCTAGAGGGTCAGGGGGGTCCGGTGTCGACTATGGCTACACCTTC.

Of note for this clonotype: The junction shows a germline mismatch at one end, possibly a read error. The CDR3 sequence: CVSSLLTGGGNTIYF. The CDR3 DNA reads TGTGTCAGCAGTCTCCTAACAGGGGGAGGAAACACCATATATTTT. The rearrangement joins TRBV6-2 or TRBV6-3 to TRBJ1-3; 8 bases are a match to TRBD1. CDR3 length: 15 residues. Germline loops: CDR1 MNHEY, CDR2 SVGEGT.

The J gene is TRBJ1-1, the V gene TRBV28; D may be TRBD1 (6 bases). Trimming removed 4 bases from V and 0 bases from J, with 12 bases in between. Germline V gene data show CDR1 as MDHEN and CDR2 as SYDVKM. The CDR3 length is 15 residues. This chain's CDR3 is CASSYPGVVNTEAFF. Written as DNA, the CDR3 is TGTGCCAGCAGTTACCCAGGGGTAGTGAACACTGAAGCTTTCTTT.

The chain links TRBV7-9 to TRBJ2-1, with D uncertain. The CDR3 totals 17 residues. V was shortened by 3 bases and J by 6 bases, with 21 bases between the two germline ends. In germline, CDR1 is SEHNR, CDR2 FQNEAQ (reference sequence). The CDR3 DNA reads TGTGCCAGCAGCTTTGATTTGACCTCACAGAGATTCAATGAGCAGTTCTTC. Protein: CASSFDLTSQRFNEQFF.

The chain joins TRBV20-1 to TRBJ2-5; a weak D match, TRBD1 (6 bases). The CDR3 runs 15 residues. The V gene lost 0 bases and the J gene lost 4 bases, with 15 bases spanning the gap. In germline, CDR1 is DFQATT, CDR2 SNEGSKA (reference sequence). The CDR3 DNA follows: TGCAGTGCTAGAGATTGGGGGCCGCACGGAGAGACCCAGTACTTC. Residues: CSARDWGPHGETQYF.

The genes are TRBV11-3 and TRBJ2-4, with D maybe TRBD2 (7 bases). This CDR3 contains 16 residues. The germline V and J ends were trimmed by 1 base and 7 bases, with 17 bases remaining between them. The germline CDR1 and CDR2 sequences are SGHNT and YENEEA. The CDR3 here is CASSLGAYGGLNIQYF. CDR3 nucleotides: TGTGCCAGCAGCTTAGGTGCCTACGGGGGGCTTAACATTCAGTACTTC.

This clonotype has only a few counts. The chain couples TRBV5-4 to TRBJ2-3, with 10 nucleotides matching TRBD2. Germline values: CDR1 SGHNT, CDR2 YYREEE (reference sequence). The CDR3 totals 16 residues. The J segment lost 4 bases and the V segment lost 3 bases, leaving 8 bases of the junction unmatched. CDR3 in amino acids: CASSSLAGGESDTQYF. In DNA, the CDR3 is TGTGCCAGCAGCTCCTTAGCGGGGGGAGAGTCAGATACGCAGTATTTT.

The genes are TRBV4-1 and TRBJ2-3, with D perhaps matching TRBD2 (6 bases). Germline values: CDR1 MGHRA, CDR2 YSYEKL. This CDR3 spans 11 amino acids. Trimming shortened V by 4 bases and J by 10 bases, and 9 bases separated the two germline ends. The CDR3 spells CASSRDSSQYF. In nucleotides, the CDR3 is TGCGCCAGCAGCCGGGACTCCTCGCAGTATTTT.

Only a few counts were recorded for this clonotype. J is TRBJ1-5 and V is TRBV6-1; D not certain. CDR3 size: 16 residues. CDR1 is MNHNS and CDR2 is SASEGT in the germline V gene. V shed 6 bases and J shed 0 bases, with 15 bases lying between them. Here the CDR3 DNA reads TGTGCCAGCAGCGGAGAACAGATCAATAGCAATCAGCCCCAGCATTTT. Translated: CASSGEQINSNQPQHF.

V usage is TRBV12-3 or TRBV12-4 and J usage is TRBJ1-1; tentative D call: TRBD1 (5 bases). V lost 5 bases and J lost 1, with 11 bases in between. This CDR3 has 14 residues. The CDR3 here is CASSTSGTNTEAFF. CDR3 coding DNA: TGTGCCAGCAGTACCTCGGGGACGAACACTGAAGCTTTCTTT.

This rearrangement joins TRBV7-2 to TRBJ1-2; D remains unclear. V shed 1 base and J shed 4 bases, with 10 bases lying between them. The CDR3 consists of 14 residues. The germline CDR1 and CDR2 sequences are SGHTA and FQGNSA. The CDR3 here is CASSLDLQSYGYTF. The CDR3 DNA follows: TGTGCCAGCAGCTTAGATCTGCAGAGCTATGGCTACACCTTC. Combining the CDR3 with reference TRBV7-2 and TRBJ1-2 gives the whole variable domain GAGVSQSPSNKVTEKGKDVELRCDPISGHTALYWYRQSLGQGLEFLIYFQGNSAPDKSGLPSDRFSAERTGGSVSTLTIQRTQQEDSAVYLCASSLDLQSYGYTFGSGTRLTVV.

The chain couples TRBV20-1 to TRBJ2-1, with 15 bases aligning to TRBD2. The CDR3 contains 14 residues. Germline-derived CDR1 and CDR2 are DFQATT and SNEGSKA (reference sequence). The CDR3 DNA reads TGCTCCTGGACTAGCGGGGGGGCAGGAAATGAGCAGTTCTTC. Translated, it gives CSWTSGGAGNEQFF.

CDR3 protein: CASSGLAGIQETQYF. DNA of the CDR3: TGTGCCAGCAGTGGGCTAGCGGGTATCCAAGAGACCCAGTACTTC. The chain recombines TRBV2 with TRBJ2-5; TRBD2 matches at 8 bases. The CDR3 totals 15 residues. Germline trimming cut 4 bases from V and 1 base from J; bases unmatched to any gene: 5. Per the germline V gene, CDR1 is SNHLY and CDR2 is FYNNEI.

This clonotype is labeled as large (0.1 to 1%). The V and J genes are TRBV6-1 and TRBJ2-3; TRBD2 might be the D (5 bases). This CDR3 is built from 14 residues. Trimming left V 5 bases short and J 0 bases short, with 9 bases between. Germline V gene data show CDR1 as MNHNS and CDR2 as SASEGT. CDR3 coding DNA: TGTGCCAGCAGTCCCCGAGGGAGCACAGATACGCAGTATTTT. It translates to CASSPRGSTDTQYF.

Only a few counts were recorded for this clonotype. The chain is built from TRBV6-1 and TRBJ2-7; tentatively, D is TRBD1 or TRBD2 (5 bases each). V lost 5 bases and J lost 6, with 17 bases in between. The V gene's germline CDR1 is MNHNS and CDR2 SASEGT. The CDR3 length is 14 residues. CDR3 sequence: CASSPRDLTGEQYF. CDR3 coding DNA: TGTGCCAGCAGTCCTCGGGACCTGACGGGCGAGCAGTACTTC.

This clonotype was observed a few times. The V call is TRBV27, the J call TRBJ1-6, with D uncertain. From germline, CDR1 is MNHEY and CDR2 SMNVEV (reference sequence). The ends were cut back, 6 bases at V and 5 bases at J, with 11 bases in the middle. The CDR3 has 14 residues. The CDR3 DNA reads as TGTGCCAGCAGATTGACCGATAATAATTCACCCCTCCACTTT. Translation: CASRLTDNNSPLHF.

The chain is built from TRBV5-1 and TRBJ2-5; TRBD2 matches at 8 bases. V dropped 2 bases and J dropped 4; count of bases not matched to a gene: 7. This CDR3 comprises 15 residues. Germline CDR1 SGHRS, CDR2 YFSETQ. The chain's CDR3 is CASSFGRGSRETQYF. The CDR3 DNA follows: TGCGCCAGCAGCTTCGGGAGGGGTAGCAGAGAGACCCAGTACTTC.

This chain uses TRBV20-1 with TRBJ1-5; 7 bases align to TRBD1. Trimming cost V 5 bases and J 3 bases; bases outside gene matches: 4. There are 13 residues in the CDR3. CDR1 and CDR2 from the germline V gene are DFQATT and SNEGSKA (reference sequence). The CDR3 DNA reads TGCAGTGCTCAGGGGACAGTCAATCAGCCCCAGCATTTT. This gives the protein CSAQGTVNQPQHF.

This chain uses TRBV20-1 with TRBJ1-2, with TRBD1 matching over 9 bases. Trimming at V came to 7 bases and at J to 5 bases, leaving 5 bases not matched to a gene. CDR1 and CDR2 (germline): DFQATT, SNEGSKA (reference sequence). The CDR3 runs 12 residues. The CDR3 coding sequence is TGCAGTGGGACCGGGACAGGGTATGGCTACACCTTC. This translates into CSGTGTGYGYTF.

The chain joins TRBV7-9 to TRBJ2-5; the match to TRBD1 covers 8 bases. The CDR3 is 15 residues long. With V trimmed by 4 bases and J by 5 bases, 9 bases remained unmatched. From germline, CDR1 is SEHNR and CDR2 FQNEAQ (reference sequence). CDR3 sequence (DNA): TGTGCCAGCAGCTCGGGTGGGACAGGAGCGGAGACCCAGTACTTC. Residues: CASSSGGTGAETQYF.